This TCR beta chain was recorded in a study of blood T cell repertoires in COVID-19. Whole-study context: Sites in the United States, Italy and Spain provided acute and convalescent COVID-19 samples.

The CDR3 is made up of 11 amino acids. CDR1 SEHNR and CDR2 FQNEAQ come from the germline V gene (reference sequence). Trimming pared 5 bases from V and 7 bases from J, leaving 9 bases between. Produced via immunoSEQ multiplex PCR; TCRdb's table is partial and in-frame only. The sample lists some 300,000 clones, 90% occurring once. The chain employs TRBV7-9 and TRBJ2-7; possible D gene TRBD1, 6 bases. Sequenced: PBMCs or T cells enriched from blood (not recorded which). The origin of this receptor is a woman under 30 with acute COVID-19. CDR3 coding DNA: TGTGCCAGCAGCCCGGGGACAGAGCAGTACTTC. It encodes CASSPGTEQYF.